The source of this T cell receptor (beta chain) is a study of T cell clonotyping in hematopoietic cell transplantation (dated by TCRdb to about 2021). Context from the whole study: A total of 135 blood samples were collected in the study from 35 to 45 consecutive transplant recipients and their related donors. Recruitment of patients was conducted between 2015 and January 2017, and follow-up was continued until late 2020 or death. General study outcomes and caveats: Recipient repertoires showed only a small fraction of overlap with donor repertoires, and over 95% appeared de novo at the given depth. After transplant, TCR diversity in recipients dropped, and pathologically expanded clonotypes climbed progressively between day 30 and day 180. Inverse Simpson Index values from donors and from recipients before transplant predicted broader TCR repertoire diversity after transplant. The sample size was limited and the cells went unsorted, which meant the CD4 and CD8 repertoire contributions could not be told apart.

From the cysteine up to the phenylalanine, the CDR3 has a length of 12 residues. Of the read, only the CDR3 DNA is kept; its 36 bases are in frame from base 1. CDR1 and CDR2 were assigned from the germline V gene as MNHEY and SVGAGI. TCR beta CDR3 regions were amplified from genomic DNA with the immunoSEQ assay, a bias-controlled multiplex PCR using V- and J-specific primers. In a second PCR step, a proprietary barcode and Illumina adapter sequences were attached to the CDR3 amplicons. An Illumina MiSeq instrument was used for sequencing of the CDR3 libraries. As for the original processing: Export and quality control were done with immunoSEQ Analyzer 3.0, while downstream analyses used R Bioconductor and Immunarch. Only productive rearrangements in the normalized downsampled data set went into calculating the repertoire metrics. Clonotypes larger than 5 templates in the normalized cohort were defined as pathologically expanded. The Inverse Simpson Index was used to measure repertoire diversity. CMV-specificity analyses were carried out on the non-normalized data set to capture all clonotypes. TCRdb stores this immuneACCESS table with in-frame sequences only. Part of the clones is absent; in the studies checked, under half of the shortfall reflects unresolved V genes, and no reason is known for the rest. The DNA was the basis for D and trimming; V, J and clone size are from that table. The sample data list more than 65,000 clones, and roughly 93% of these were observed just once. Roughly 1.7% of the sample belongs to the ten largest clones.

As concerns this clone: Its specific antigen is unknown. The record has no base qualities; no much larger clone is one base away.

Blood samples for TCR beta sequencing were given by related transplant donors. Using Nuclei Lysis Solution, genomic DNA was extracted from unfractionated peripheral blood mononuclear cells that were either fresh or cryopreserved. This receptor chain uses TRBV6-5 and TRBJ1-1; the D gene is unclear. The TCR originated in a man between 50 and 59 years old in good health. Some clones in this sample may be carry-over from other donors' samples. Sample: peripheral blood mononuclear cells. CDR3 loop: CKCVGGNTEAFF. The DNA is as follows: TGTAAGTGTGTGGGCGGGAACACTGAAGCTTTCTTT.